This TCR beta chain was sequenced for a study of regulatory T cells in long-lasting Graves disease. CDR3-region Arm-PCR and iRepertoire HTBI primers produced the TCR beta libraries. In the authors' workflow: 62 TRBV and roughly 15 TRBJ segments were identified across samples. One entry per CDR3 protein results from TCRdb running MiXCR on the multiplex PCR reads. In this record, the V and J calls reflect TCRdb's handling and not the investigators' own analysis. The sample includes 450,000 or so distinct CDR3 sequences, about 20% of them seen just once. CDR1 and CDR2 from the germline V gene are MNHNS and SASEGT. The germline V and J ends were trimmed by 6 bases and 8 bases, with 10 bases remaining between them. This CDR3 region has 11 residues. Regarding time point: persistent/refractory GD, antithyroid drugs over 5 years with positive TRAb. After RNA was extracted from PBMCs, the TCR library was made from it.

This clonotype has just one count. Its antigen remains unidentified. Study-level findings and limits: No thyroid tissue was studied; the work used peripheral blood only. Persistent disease preferred TRBV28, TRBJ1-2 and TRBJ2-5.

This sequence joins TRBV6-1 and TRBJ2-5; tentatively, D is TRBD1 (7 bases). Sequencing used peripheral blood mononuclear cells (PBMCs), obtained when the disease was refractory, from a patient treated with antithyroid drugs. The clonotype comes from a female donor with Graves disease. The CDR3 nucleotides read TGTGCCAGCAGACAGGGGACTACCCAGTACTTC. Protein product: CASRQGTTQYF.